The entry below gives a single T cell receptor beta chain sequence along with its context. Which antigen it targets is not known. No base quality information exists; no much larger clone differs at one position. These data come from a study of T cell responses to AZD1222 COVID-19 vaccine (dated by TCRdb to about 2021). Study-wide context: AZD1222 recipients given second doses at about 4 weeks or at about 12 weeks were pooled, since spike-specific TCR depth and breadth were not found to differ between the two schedules. A total of about 230 trial participants underwent TCR sequencing, of whom 207 received two doses of AZD1222 and some 25 received two doses of the MenACWY control vaccine. Trial participants were enrolled into age subgroups of 18-55, 56-69 and 70-plus years, which contained 148, 28 and 57 TCR-sequenced participants, respectively.

The research as a whole found: Nearly half of unique spike-specific TCRs reportedly recognized epitopes outside regions mutated in the B.1.351 and B.1.1.7 variants. Participants were mostly white British, with more females than males. The authors suggested clonal diversity may have been underestimated. Because no day 14 peak-response samples were available, repertoires were characterized only after the peak T cell response. In the small 56-69-year group, the increase in depth fell short of significance, most likely because of low power. Spike-specific TCR breadth and depth rose significantly after two AZD1222 doses compared with day 0 and with MenACWY recipients. The vaccine-associated CD4 TCRs covered the entire spike protein, and the dominant responses fell in regions 160-218 and 743-854. Only five to seven AZD1222 recipients were SARS-CoV-2 seropositive at baseline, limiting conclusions about previously exposed vaccinees.

CDR1 and CDR2 (SGDLS, YYNGEE) derive from the germline V gene. V loses 4 bases, J loses 12 bases, and the germline ends lie 23 bases apart. The CDR3 covers 15 residues, taking in both the cysteine and the phenylalanine. This entry keeps only the CDR3 DNA: 45 bases, framed from base 1. The CDR3 regions of human TCRbeta chains were analyzed by immunosequencing. The study's processing was this. TCRs in the repertoires were matched against a reference library of SARS-CoV-2-specific TCRs that had been generated with the MIRA antigen-specificity platform. Breadth was defined as the fraction of unique TCRs that were SARS-CoV-2-associated, and depth was defined as the fraction of total T cells that were SARS-CoV-2-associated. Each spike-specific TCR was assigned to its reactive spike region and to a CD4 or CD8 class using the MIRA data. Log10-transformed breadth and depth values were compared by one-way ANOVA with Sidak's multiple comparisons tests. What TCRdb holds here is the immuneACCESS table cut down to in-frame rearrangements. Part of the clones is not present; checked against another copy, under half of the missing clones reflect an unresolved V gene, and the others are unexplained. The D gene and trimming were derived from the DNA, and the V and J assignments and clone size from that table. The sample includes 90,000 to 100,000 clones, with about 89% observed a single time. The ten biggest clones cover 6% to 8% of the sample.

The sample's time point label, in plain terms: baseline before first vaccination. The vaccinee samples were drawn from two UK trials, COV001 and COV002, one of which was a single-blind randomized controlled phase 2/3 trial testing AZD1222 (ChAdOx1 nCoV-19) in healthy adults. Trial participant PBMC samples were collected at day 0 and day 28 after the second dose for TCRbeta chain sequencing. The sequences come from peripheral blood, collected on day 0 of AZD1222 vaccination. This clonotype was obtained from an adult in good health. The rearranged chain carries TRBV9 and TRBJ2-1; the D gene is unclear. The DNA sequence is TGTGCCAGCAGCCCTCACCCAGTCGCCAGTGGTAGGCAGTTCTTC. The encoded protein is CASSPHPVASGRQFF.